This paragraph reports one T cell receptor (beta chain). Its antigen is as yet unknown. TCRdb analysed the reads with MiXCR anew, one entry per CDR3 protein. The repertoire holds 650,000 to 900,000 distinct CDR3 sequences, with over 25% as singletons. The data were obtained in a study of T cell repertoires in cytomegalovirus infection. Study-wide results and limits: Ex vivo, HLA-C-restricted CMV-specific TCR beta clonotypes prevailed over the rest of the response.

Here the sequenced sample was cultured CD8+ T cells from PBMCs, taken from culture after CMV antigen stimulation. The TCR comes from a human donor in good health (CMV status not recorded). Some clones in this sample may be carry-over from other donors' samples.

The CDR3 here is CASSSGPGGAKNIQYF. In nucleotides, the CDR3 is TGTGCCAGCAGCTCCGGGCCGGGGGGGGCCAAAAACATTCAGTACTTC. The V gene is TRBV11-2, the J gene TRBJ2-4; 8 nucleotides align to TRBD2. CDR1 and CDR2 from the germline V gene are SGHAT and FQNNGV. The CDR3 is 16 amino acids. V lost 4 bases, J lost 1 base, and 6 bases stayed unmatched.